These T cell receptor beta chains were read from a single sample in a study of T-cell memory formation after mild COVID-19. Using its own MiXCR run on the 5' RACE reads, TCRdb lists one record per CDR3 protein. The sample holds about 470,000 distinct CDR3 sequences, 25% seen once. Material for sequencing was PBMCs or a T cell subset sorted from them (not recorded which). These receptor sequences come from an adult woman who had mild COVID-19 (a few samples of this study predate the infection). Cell type and time point are not known. The CDR3 runs from the conserved cysteine through the conserved F or W. Fields, in order: CDR3 protein, CDR3 DNA, J gene, clone size, D gene, V gene. A D gene is named only where the DNA matches it firmly. Clone size is given for some rows only: seen once, a few or many times, or a class if the clone is expanded.

CDR3aa: CASSHPVTDTQYF
CDR3nt: TGCGCCAGCAGCCACCCGGTCACAGATACGCAGTATTTT
j_gene: TRBJ2-3
abundance: NA
d_gene: NA
v_gene: TRBV4-1

CDR3aa: CASSQGDRARANVLTF
CDR3nt: TGCGCCAGCAGCCAAGGAGACAGGGCTAGGGCCAACGTCCTGACTTTC
j_gene: TRBJ2-6
abundance: few
d_gene: TRBD1
v_gene: TRBV4-1

CDR3aa: CASSPSGTRSDEQYF
CDR3nt: TGTGCCAGCAGCCCCTCCGGGACTAGGAGTGACGAGCAGTACTTC
j_gene: TRBJ2-7
abundance: NA
d_gene: TRBD2
v_gene: TRBV3-1

CDR3aa: CASSQVGWGELFF
CDR3nt: TGCGCCAGCAGCCAAGTAGGATGGGGGGAGCTGTTTTTT
j_gene: TRBJ2-2
abundance: NA
d_gene: NA
v_gene: TRBV4-1

CDR3aa: CSVEWARETQYF
CDR3nt: TGCAGCGTTGAATGGGCCAGAGAGACCCAGTACTTC
j_gene: TRBJ2-5
abundance: NA
d_gene: NA
v_gene: TRBV29-1

CDR3aa: CASSYLPTEGGYTF
CDR3nt: TGTGCCAGCAGCTACCTTCCGACAGAGGGAGGCTACACCTTC
j_gene: TRBJ1-2
abundance: NA
d_gene: NA
v_gene: TRBV7-2

CDR3aa: CASSLTTGNTIYF
CDR3nt: TGCGCCAGCAGCTTGACAACAGGAAACACCATATATTTT
j_gene: TRBJ1-3
abundance: NA
d_gene: NA
v_gene: TRBV5-1

CDR3aa: CASSSERRIGAFF
CDR3nt: TGTGCCAGCTCATCTGAACGACGAATTGGAGCTTTCTTT
j_gene: TRBJ1-1
abundance: NA
d_gene: NA
v_gene: TRBV18

CDR3aa: CASSPSLATSTDTQYF
CDR3nt: TGCGCCAGCAGCCCGTCTCTAGCGACTAGCACAGATACGCAGTATTTT
j_gene: TRBJ2-3
abundance: few
d_gene: NA
v_gene: TRBV4-1

CDR3aa: CSANTPNRGRNSPLHF
CDR3nt: TGCAGTGCTAACACTCCAAACAGGGGGCGGAATTCACCCCTCCACTTT
j_gene: TRBJ1-6
abundance: few
d_gene: TRBD1
v_gene: TRBV20-1

CDR3aa: CASSRRGRQETQYF
CDR3nt: TGTGCCAGTAGTCGGCGGGGGAGACAAGAGACCCAGTACTTC
j_gene: TRBJ2-5
abundance: few
d_gene: TRBD2
v_gene: TRBV19

CDR3aa: CASSLRGGRMDNEQFF
CDR3nt: TGTGCCAGCAGCCTCCGGGGCGGGAGGATGGACAATGAGCAGTTCTTC
j_gene: TRBJ2-1
abundance: NA
d_gene: TRBD2
v_gene: TRBV7-8

CDR3aa: CSALFGTVSYEQYF
CDR3nt: TGCAGCGCCCTCTTTGGGACAGTCTCCTACGAGCAGTACTTC
j_gene: TRBJ2-7
abundance: few
d_gene: TRBD1
v_gene: TRBV20-1

CDR3aa: CASSLTGRASGELFF
CDR3nt: TGTGCCAGCAGCTTAACCGGCAGGGCGAGCGGGGAGCTGTTTTTT
j_gene: TRBJ2-2
abundance: few
d_gene: NA
v_gene: TRBV7-3

CDR3aa: CSVEPSGRSYEQYF
CDR3nt: TGCAGCGTTGAACCTAGCGGGAGGTCCTACGAGCAGTACTTC
j_gene: TRBJ2-7
abundance: few
d_gene: TRBD2
v_gene: TRBV29-1

CDR3aa: CASSQGLLAGYNEQFF
CDR3nt: TGTGCCAGCAGCCAAGGTCTTCTAGCCGGGTACAATGAGCAGTTCTTC
j_gene: TRBJ2-1
abundance: few
d_gene: NA
v_gene: TRBV3-1

CDR3aa: CSVGFTGVGNTIYF
CDR3nt: TGCAGCGTTGGATTCACAGGGGTTGGAAACACCATATATTTT
j_gene: TRBJ1-3
abundance: few
d_gene: TRBD1
v_gene: TRBV29-1

CDR3aa: CASSFRTRVTGELFF
CDR3nt: TGTGCCAGCAGCTTCCGGACTAGGGTCACCGGGGAGCTGTTTTTT
j_gene: TRBJ2-2
abundance: few
d_gene: TRBD2
v_gene: TRBV5-6

CDR3aa: CASTRGGDYNEQFF
CDR3nt: TGTGCCAGTACCCGGGGGGGGGACTACAATGAGCAGTTCTTC
j_gene: TRBJ2-1
abundance: few
d_gene: TRBD2
v_gene: TRBV19

CDR3aa: CASRGVENTEAFF
CDR3nt: TGTGCCAGCAGAGGGGTGGAAAACACTGAAGCTTTCTTT
j_gene: TRBJ1-1
abundance: NA
d_gene: NA
v_gene: TRBV9

CDR3aa: CASSLERDWDGYTF
CDR3nt: TGCGCCAGCAGCTTGGAGAGGGATTGGGATGGCTACACCTTC
j_gene: TRBJ1-2
abundance: few
d_gene: NA
v_gene: TRBV5-1

CDR3aa: CASSLSLDPDTQYF
CDR3nt: TGCGCCAGCAGCTTGTCACTCGACCCCGATACGCAGTATTTT
j_gene: TRBJ2-3
abundance: few
d_gene: NA
v_gene: TRBV5-1

CDR3aa: CASSSGVGADTQYF
CDR3nt: TGTGCCAGCAGCTCGGGGGTGGGGGCAGATACGCAGTATTTT
j_gene: TRBJ2-3
abundance: NA
d_gene: NA
v_gene: TRBV7-3

CDR3aa: CASSPGGSGVYEQYF
CDR3nt: TGTGCCAGCAGCCCCGGGGGTAGCGGGGTCTACGAGCAGTACTTC
j_gene: TRBJ2-7
abundance: NA
d_gene: TRBD2
v_gene: TRBV7-2

CDR3aa: CSARTRDRRTDTQYF
CDR3nt: TGCAGTGCTAGGACCCGGGACAGGCGCACAGATACGCAGTATTTT
j_gene: TRBJ2-3
abundance: few
d_gene: TRBD1
v_gene: TRBV20-1

CDR3aa: CASTDSGGPKNIQYF
CDR3nt: TGCGCCAGCACGGACAGCGGGGGGCCAAAAAACATTCAGTACTTC
j_gene: TRBJ2-4
abundance: NA
d_gene: TRBD2
v_gene: TRBV5-1

CDR3aa: CASSVTGRQSDEQFF
CDR3nt: TGTGCCAGCAGCGTCACAGGAAGACAATCAGATGAGCAGTTCTTC
j_gene: TRBJ2-1
abundance: NA
d_gene: NA
v_gene: TRBV5-6

CDR3aa: CASSLGGQGADEQFF
CDR3nt: TGTGCCAGCAGCTTGGGGGGACAGGGGGCGGATGAGCAGTTCTTC
j_gene: TRBJ2-1
abundance: NA
d_gene: TRBD1
v_gene: TRBV5-4

CDR3aa: CATSDLDRAEAFF
CDR3nt: TGTGCCACCAGTGACTTGGACAGGGCTGAAGCTTTCTTT
j_gene: TRBJ1-1
abundance: NA
d_gene: TRBD1
v_gene: TRBV24-1

CDR3aa: CASSFGEFTYNEQFF
CDR3nt: TGTGCCAGCAGCTTTGGGGAATTTACCTACAATGAGCAGTTCTTC
j_gene: TRBJ2-1
abundance: few
d_gene: NA
v_gene: TRBV5-6

CDR3aa: CASSLAQKGVSGANVLTF
CDR3nt: TGTGCCAGCAGCTTGGCCCAGAAGGGGGTTTCAGGGGCCAACGTCCTGACTTTC
j_gene: TRBJ2-6
abundance: NA
d_gene: NA
v_gene: TRBV5-4

CDR3aa: CASSFGTSGTSTDTQYF
CDR3nt: TGTGCCAGCAGTTTCGGGACTAGCGGGACTAGCACAGATACGCAGTATTTT
j_gene: TRBJ2-3
abundance: NA
d_gene: TRBD2
v_gene: TRBV6-5

CDR3aa: CASSLPAGVGANVLTF
CDR3nt: TGTGCCAGCAGCCTCCCGGCAGGGGTCGGGGCCAACGTCCTGACTTTC
j_gene: TRBJ2-6
abundance: NA
d_gene: NA
v_gene: TRBV7-8

CDR3aa: CASSYGLAGALRYEQYF
CDR3nt: TGTGCCAGCAGCTATGGACTAGCGGGAGCTCTCCGCTACGAGCAGTACTTC
j_gene: TRBJ2-7
abundance: NA
d_gene: TRBD2
v_gene: TRBV7-8

CDR3aa: CASSSGQGTGELFF
CDR3nt: TGTGCCAGCAGTTCGGGACAGGGAACCGGGGAGCTGTTTTTT
j_gene: TRBJ2-2
abundance: NA
d_gene: TRBD1
v_gene: TRBV6-6

CDR3aa: CASSLRPQDTQYF
CDR3nt: TGTGCCAGCAGCTTAAGGCCCCAGGATACGCAGTATTTT
j_gene: TRBJ2-3
abundance: few
d_gene: NA
v_gene: TRBV7-3

CDR3aa: CASTLRQGVITGELFF
CDR3nt: TGTGCCAGCACCCTGAGACAGGGGGTGATCACCGGGGAGCTGTTTTTT
j_gene: TRBJ2-2
abundance: NA
d_gene: TRBD1
v_gene: TRBV6-2/TRBV6-3

CDR3aa: CASSYDTNQPQHF
CDR3nt: TGTGCCAGCAGTTACGATACCAATCAGCCCCAGCATTTT
j_gene: TRBJ1-5
abundance: NA
d_gene: NA
v_gene: TRBV6-5

CDR3aa: CASSQATGARNQPQHF
CDR3nt: TGCGCCAGCAGCCAAGCCACAGGAGCCCGCAATCAGCCCCAGCATTTT
j_gene: TRBJ1-5
abundance: once
d_gene: NA
v_gene: TRBV4-1

CDR3aa: CASSSHTGWGEKLFF
CDR3nt: TGTGCCAGCAGCTCCCATACAGGGTGGGGTGAAAAACTGTTTTTT
j_gene: TRBJ1-4
abundance: NA
d_gene: NA
v_gene: TRBV7-9